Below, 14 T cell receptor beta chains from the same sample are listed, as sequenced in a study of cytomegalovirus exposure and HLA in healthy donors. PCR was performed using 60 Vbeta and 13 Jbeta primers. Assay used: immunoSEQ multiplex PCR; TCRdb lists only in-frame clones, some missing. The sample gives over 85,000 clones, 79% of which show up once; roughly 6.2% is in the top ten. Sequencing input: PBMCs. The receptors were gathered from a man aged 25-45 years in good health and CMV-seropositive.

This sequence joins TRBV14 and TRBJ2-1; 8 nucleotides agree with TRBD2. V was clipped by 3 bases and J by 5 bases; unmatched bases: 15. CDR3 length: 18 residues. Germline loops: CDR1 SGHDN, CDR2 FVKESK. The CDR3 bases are TGTGCCAGCAGCCACAATCTTAGGGATAGCGGGGCCCACAATGAGCAGTTCTTC. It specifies CASSHNLRDSGAHNEQFF.

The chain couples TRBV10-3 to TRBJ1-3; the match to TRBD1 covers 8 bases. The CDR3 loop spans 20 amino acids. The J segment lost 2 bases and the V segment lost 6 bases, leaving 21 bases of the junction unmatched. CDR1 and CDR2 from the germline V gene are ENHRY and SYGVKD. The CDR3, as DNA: TGTGCCATCAGGGGACTCGCGGGCCGCGACAGGGGATTTACTGGAAACACCATATATTTT. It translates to CAIRGLAGRDRGFTGNTIYF.

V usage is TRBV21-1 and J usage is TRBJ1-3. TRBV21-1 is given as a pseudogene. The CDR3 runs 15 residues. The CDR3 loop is CASSIKGRSGNTIYF. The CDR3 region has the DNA TGTGCCAGCAGCATCAAAGGGAGGTCCGGAAACACCATATATTTT.

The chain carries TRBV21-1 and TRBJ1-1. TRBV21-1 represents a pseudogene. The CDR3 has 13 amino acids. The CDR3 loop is CASNWVGWEEAFF. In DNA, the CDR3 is TGTGCCAGCAACTGGGTGGGATGGGAGGAAGCTTTCTTT.

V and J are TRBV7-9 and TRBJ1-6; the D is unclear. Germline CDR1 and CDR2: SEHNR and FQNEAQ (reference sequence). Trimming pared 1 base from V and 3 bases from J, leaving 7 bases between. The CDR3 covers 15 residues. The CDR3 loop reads CASSLGASYNSPLHF. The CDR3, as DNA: TGTGCCAGCAGCTTAGGGGCCAGCTATAATTCACCCCTCCACTTT.

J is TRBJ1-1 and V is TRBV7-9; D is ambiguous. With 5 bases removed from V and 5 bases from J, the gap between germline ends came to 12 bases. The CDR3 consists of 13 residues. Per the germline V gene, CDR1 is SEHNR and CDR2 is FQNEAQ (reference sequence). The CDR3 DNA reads TGTGCCAGCAGCCTAGACGATCAGACTGAAGCTTTCTTT. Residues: CASSLDDQTEAFF.

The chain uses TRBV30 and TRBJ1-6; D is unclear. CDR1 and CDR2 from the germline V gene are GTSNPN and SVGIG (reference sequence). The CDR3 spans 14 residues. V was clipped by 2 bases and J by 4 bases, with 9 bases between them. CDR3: CAWSLSFYNSPLHF. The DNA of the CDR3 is TGTGCCTGGAGTCTTTCTTTTTATAATTCACCCCTCCACTTT.

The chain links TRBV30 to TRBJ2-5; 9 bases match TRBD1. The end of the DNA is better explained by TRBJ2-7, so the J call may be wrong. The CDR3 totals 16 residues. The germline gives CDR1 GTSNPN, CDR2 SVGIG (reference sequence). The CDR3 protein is CAWSVARTGVEYEQYF. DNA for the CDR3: TGTGCCTGGAGTGTTGCGAGGACAGGGGTGGAATACGAGCAGTACTTC.

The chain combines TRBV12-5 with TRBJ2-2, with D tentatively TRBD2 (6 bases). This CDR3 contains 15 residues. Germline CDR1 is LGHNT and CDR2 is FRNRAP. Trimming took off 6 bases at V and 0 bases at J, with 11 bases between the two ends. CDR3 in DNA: TGTGCTAGTGGCACGGGACTCTCGAACACCGGGGAGCTGTTTTTT. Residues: CASGTGLSNTGELFF.

The CDR3 sequence is CASSLGASGEGDTQYF. CDR3 nucleotide sequence: TGCGCCAGCAGCTTGGGGGCTAGCGGGGAAGGAGATACGCAGTATTTT. The chain couples TRBV5-1 to TRBJ2-3; 9 bases match TRBD2. The germline V gene has CDR1 SGHRS and CDR2 YFSETQ. After removal of 0 bases from V and 5 bases from J, the junction contained 7 bases not matched to a gene. This CDR3 has 16 amino acids.

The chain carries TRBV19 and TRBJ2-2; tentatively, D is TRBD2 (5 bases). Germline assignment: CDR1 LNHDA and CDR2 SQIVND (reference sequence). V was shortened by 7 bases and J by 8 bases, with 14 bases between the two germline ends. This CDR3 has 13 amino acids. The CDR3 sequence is CASMAGPTGELFF. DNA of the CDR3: TGTGCCAGTATGGCGGGCCCGACTGGGGAGCTGTTTTTT.

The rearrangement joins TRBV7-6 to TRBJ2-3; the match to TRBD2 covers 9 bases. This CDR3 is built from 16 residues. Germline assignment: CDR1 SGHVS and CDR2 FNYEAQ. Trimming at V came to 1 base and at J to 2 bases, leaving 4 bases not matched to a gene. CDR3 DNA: TGTGCCAGCAGCTTAGGGGCGGGGGGGGTCACAGATACGCAGTATTTT. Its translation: CASSLGAGGVTDTQYF.

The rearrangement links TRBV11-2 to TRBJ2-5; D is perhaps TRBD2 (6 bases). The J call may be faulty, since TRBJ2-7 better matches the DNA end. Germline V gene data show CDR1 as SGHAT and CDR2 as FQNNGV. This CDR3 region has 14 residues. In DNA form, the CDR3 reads TGTGCCAGCAGCGCCAATACGGGGGACTACGAGCAGTACTTC. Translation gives CASSANTGDYEQYF.

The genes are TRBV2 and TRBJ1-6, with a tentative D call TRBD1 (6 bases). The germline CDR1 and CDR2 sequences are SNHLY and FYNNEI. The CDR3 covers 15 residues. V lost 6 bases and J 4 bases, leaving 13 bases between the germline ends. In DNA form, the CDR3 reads TGTGCCAGCAGACAGGGCAAGGATTATAATTCACCCCTCCACTTT. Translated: CASRQGKDYNSPLHF.